This T cell receptor beta chain is from a study of CD8 T cells in ankylosing spondylitis. Details on this clonotype: Its antigen is still unknown.

In making TCR beta libraries, quantitative 5'-RACE with molecular barcodes was used. TCRdb fed the 5' RACE reads into MiXCR, producing one record per CDR3 protein. The data hold around 300,000 distinct CDR3 sequences, with about 15% observed a single time. Germline CDR1 reads SGHRS; CDR2 reads YFSETQ. CDR3 length equals 13 residues. After removal of 2 bases from V and 13 bases from J, the junction contained 9 bases not matched to a gene. Study-wide results and limits: A TCR beta motif of about 8 highly homologous variants seemed to mark ankylosing spondylitis blood. Reportedly, significant enrichment of disease-linked clones occurred in matched ankylosing spondylitis synovial fluid.

The sequencing input was blood, either unsorted or a sorted T cell fraction (not recorded which). This TCR derives from a male donor with ankylosing spondylitis or in good health (not recorded which). The chain combines TRBV5-1 with TRBJ1-1, with 9 bases aligning to TRBD1. CDR3 nucleotides: TGCGCCAGCAGCTTAGCAACACAGGGGGCTGTTTTCTTT. Translated: CASSLATQGAVFF.